This passage covers 19 T cell receptor beta chains from one sample sequenced in a study of persistence of HIV-infected CD4 T cells. Cells were stimulated with overlapping HIV-1 Gag 15-mer peptides. Sorting selected CD4+ T cells upregulating both CD40 ligand and CD69. The immunoSEQ assay was version 4, run in survey mode. The table came from immunoSEQ multiplex PCR; TCRdb's copy has only in-frame clones and leaves some out. The sample has over 10,000 clones; roughly 66% are singletons. These receptors have no known antigen. Sequenced material: CD4+ T cells sorted from PBMCs after approximately 19-hour stimulation, taken from a patient who received antiretroviral therapy. Every receptor here comes from an adult man with HIV who was CMV-seropositive.

A few counts support this clone. The chain combines TRBV27 with TRBJ2-7; the D call may be TRBD1 or TRBD2 (5 bases each). The V end lost 5 bases, the J end lost 2 bases, and 16 bases lay between the germline ends. The CDR3 runs to 15 residues. CDR1 is MNHEY and CDR2 is SMNVEV in the germline V gene (reference sequence). The CDR3 DNA reads TGTGCCAGCAGTCGAATCCGGGACGGGCCCTACGAGCAGTACTTC. Its translation: CASSRIRDGPYEQYF.

This chain connects TRBV9 to TRBJ2-1; the D gene is possibly TRBD1 (5 bases). This CDR3 spans 12 amino acids. Trimming stripped 4 bases from V and 7 bases from J, with 9 bases between. The germline gives CDR1 SGDLS, CDR2 YYNGEE. Here the CDR3 reads CASSLTVNEQFF. CDR3 DNA sequence: TGTGCCAGCAGCTTGACAGTTAATGAGCAGTTCTTC.

The chain has TRBV7-9 and TRBJ1-2, with D possibly TRBD1 on 6 matching bases. Germline V gene lookup returns CDR1 SEHNR and CDR2 FQNEAQ (reference sequence). V was clipped by 3 bases and J by 2 bases, with 10 bases between them. The CDR3 runs to 14 residues. This CDR3 is CASSFFRGNYGYTF. The DNA of the CDR3 is TGTGCCAGCAGCTTCTTCAGGGGAAACTATGGCTACACCTTC. Drawing the rest from reference TRBV7-9 and TRBJ1-2, the complete variable domain is DTGVSQNPRHKITKRGQNVTFRCDPISEHNRLYWYRQTLGQGPEFLTYFQNEAQLEKSRLLSDRFSAERPKGSFSTLEIQRTEQGDSAMYLCASSFFRGNYGYTFGSGTRLTVV.

The rearrangement uses TRBV6-1 and TRBJ2-3; TRBD2 agrees at 8 bases. The ends lost 3 bases at V and 0 bases at J; junction bases unmatched: 11. This CDR3 has 18 amino acids. From germline, CDR1 is MNHNS and CDR2 SASEGT. Here the CDR3 reads CASSDNRPSGRSTDTQYF. The CDR3 DNA is TGTGCCAGCAGTGACAACAGACCTAGCGGGCGTAGCACAGATACGCAGTATTTT.

CDR3 in amino acids: CASSERVGGDEQYF. The CDR3 DNA is TGTGCCAGCAGTGAGCGTGTGGGGGGTGACGAGCAGTACTTC. The chain recombines TRBV6-2 or TRBV6-3 with TRBJ2-7; tentatively, D is TRBD2 (6 bases). Germline V gene lookup returns CDR1 MNHEY and CDR2 SVGEGT. The CDR3 length is 14 residues. Trimming took off 5 bases at V and 5 bases at J, with 16 bases between the two ends.

V and J are TRBV19 and TRBJ2-1, with D perhaps being TRBD1 or TRBD2 (6 bases each). CDR3 size: 15 residues. Germline lookup yields CDR1 LNHDA and CDR2 SQIVND (reference sequence). V lost 2 bases to trimming and J lost 2 bases, with 10 bases between them. Here the CDR3 reads CASSIPRGPYNEQFF. The CDR3 DNA follows: TGTGCCAGTAGTATACCCCGGGGGCCCTACAATGAGCAGTTCTTC.

The chain links TRBV10-3 to TRBJ1-1; no firm D call. V was cut by 0 bases and J by 1 base, with 9 bases left in between. The germline CDR1 and CDR2 sequences are ENHRY and SYGVKD. The CDR3 loop spans 15 amino acids. The CDR3 region has the DNA TGTGCCATCAGTGAGTCGTCCGCGAAGAACACTGAAGCTTTCTTT. Amino acid sequence: CAISESSAKNTEAFF.

This clone turned up a few times. This sequence joins TRBV29-1 and TRBJ2-7; 8 nucleotides line up with TRBD1. V lost 1 base and J lost 6; bases outside the gene matches: 5. The CDR3 has 13 residues. Germline V gene data show CDR1 as SQVTM and CDR2 as ANQGSEA. CDR3 nucleotide sequence: TGCAGCGTTGAAGGTGCGACAGGGGTCGAGCAGTACTTC. Translation gives CSVEGATGVEQYF.

The chain uses TRBV9 and TRBJ2-7; D ambiguous. V lost 0 bases to trimming and J lost 3 bases, with 7 bases between them. CDR3 length: 13 amino acids. Germline V gene lookup returns CDR1 SGDLS and CDR2 YYNGEE. The CDR3 nucleotides read TGTGCCAGCAGCGTAGGCCTCGGCTACGAGCAGTACTTC. Residues: CASSVGLGYEQYF.

The CDR3 coding sequence is TGTGCCACCACGAACATAGACAGGGTCTCTGGAAACACCATATATTTT. Encoded protein: CATTNIDRVSGNTIYF. This chain connects TRBV15 to TRBJ1-3, with TRBD1 matching over 7 bases. Germline V gene sequence: CDR1 LNHNV, CDR2 YYDKDF (reference sequence). The CDR3 spans 16 residues. V gave up 7 bases and J gave up 0 bases; unmatched junction bases: 9.

V gene TRBV15 combines with J gene TRBJ2-2; no reliable D call. CDR3 size: 15 residues. V lost 0 bases to trimming and J lost 6 bases, with 11 bases between them. CDR1 and CDR2 from the germline V gene are LNHNV and YYDKDF (reference sequence). CDR3 sequence reads: CATSRDLWGSGELFF. As DNA, the CDR3 is TGTGCCACCAGCAGAGATTTGTGGGGTTCCGGGGAGCTGTTTTTT.

The chain recombines TRBV20-1 with TRBJ2-1; 11 bases agree with TRBD2. This CDR3 is 14 amino acids long. CDR1 DFQATT and CDR2 SNEGSKA come from the germline V gene (reference sequence). V gave up 3 bases and J gave up 5 bases; unmatched junction bases: 3. DNA for the CDR3: TGCAGTGCTAGTTGGGGACTAGCGGACAATGAGCAGTTCTTC. This sequence encodes CSASWGLADNEQFF.

The chain links TRBV19 to TRBJ2-5, with 9 bases that match TRBD1. From germline, CDR1 is LNHDA and CDR2 SQIVND (reference sequence). The CDR3 is made up of 14 amino acids. V lost 5 bases and J lost 3; bases outside the gene matches: 4. CDR3: CASSRDRAKETQYF. CDR3 in DNA: TGTGCCAGTAGTCGGGACAGGGCTAAAGAGACCCAGTACTTC.

By share, this clone ranks as medium-sized. The V and J genes are TRBV2 and TRBJ1-3; D is uncertain. The ends were cut back, 10 bases at V and 0 bases at J, with 13 bases in the middle. The germline V gene encodes CDR1 SNHLY and CDR2 FYNNEI. The CDR3 is made up of 14 amino acids. The CDR3 is CATKPLASGNTIYF. CDR3 nucleotide sequence: TGTGCCACAAAGCCCTTAGCCTCTGGAAACACCATATATTTT.

The chain carries TRBV2 and TRBJ1-3; D uncertain. This CDR3 spans 16 amino acids. Looked up from germline, CDR1 is SNHLY and CDR2 is FYNNEI. Trimming removed 5 bases from V and 0 bases from J, with 14 bases in between. The CDR3 loop is CASSRSTATSGNTIYF. The CDR3 bases are TGTGCCAGCAGTCGTTCCACAGCGACCTCTGGAAACACCATATATTTT.

The gene calls are TRBV7-9 and TRBJ1-1; D ambiguous. Germline CDR1 and CDR2: SEHNR and FQNEAQ (reference sequence). The CDR3 is made up of 14 amino acids. Trimming took 2 bases from V and 1 from J, leaving 8 bases between them. The CDR3 bases are TGTGCCAGCAGCTTACGCAGGACGAACACTGAAGCTTTCTTT. Protein sequence: CASSLRRTNTEAFF. Complete variable domain (other parts from reference TRBV7-9 and TRBJ1-1): DTGVSQNPRHKITKRGQNVTFRCDPISEHNRLYWYRQTLGQGPEFLTYFQNEAQLEKSRLLSDRFSAERPKGSFSTLEIQRTEQGDSAMYLCASSLRRTNTEAFFGQGTRLTVV.

V and J are TRBV6-5 and TRBJ2-7; 7 bases are a match to TRBD1. Germline CDR1 reads MNHEY; CDR2 reads SVGAGI. The junction had 10 bases not matched to a gene; V was cut back by 8 bases and J by 0 bases. The CDR3 loop spans 15 amino acids. CDR3 residues: CASGSQGTNSYEQYF. CDR3 bases: TGTGCCAGCGGCTCACAGGGGACGAACTCCTACGAGCAGTACTTC.

This chain uses TRBV29-1 with TRBJ2-2; D not resolved. This CDR3 has 12 amino acids. Trimming took 8 bases from V and 0 from J, leaving 7 bases between them. Germline V gene sequence: CDR1 SQVTM, CDR2 ANQGSEA. The CDR3 DNA is TGCAGCACAAATACGAACACCGGGGAGCTGTTTTTT. It encodes CSTNTNTGELFF.

This CDR3 is CASTLSSGSVYNEQFF. As DNA, the CDR3 is TGTGCCAGCACCTTGTCTAGCGGGAGTGTCTACAATGAGCAGTTCTTC. The chain has TRBV7-9 and TRBJ2-1; 10 bases line up with TRBD2. CDR3 length equals 16 residues. Germline V lookup: CDR1 SEHNR, CDR2 FQNEAQ (reference sequence). Losses at the gene ends were 7 bases for V and 3 bases for J; bases not matched to a gene: 9.